This entry lists 26 T cell receptor beta chains sequenced from one sample in a study of cytomegalovirus exposure and HLA in healthy donors. In the PCR, 60 Vbeta and 13 Jbeta primers were used. Some clones are missing from TCRdb's copy, which holds only in-frame ones; the method was immunoSEQ multiplex PCR. The sample gives about 97,000 clones, roughly a tenth of which show up once; around 4.9% is in the top ten. Sequenced: PBMCs. The source is a man aged 50 or older in good health and CMV-seropositive.

This chain's CDR3 is CASSIDQQVSYGYTF. CDR3 DNA: TGTGCCAGTAGTATAGACCAACAGGTGTCCTATGGCTACACCTTC. The chain combines TRBV19 with TRBJ1-2; D might be TRBD1 (5 bases). The germline CDR1 and CDR2 sequences are LNHDA and SQIVND (reference sequence). Trimming stripped 0 bases from V and 4 bases from J, with 12 bases between. The CDR3 has 15 residues.

This clone showed up just a few times. This sequence joins TRBV11-1 and TRBJ2-3; 7 bases are shared with TRBD2. The CDR3 covers 16 residues. The ends lost 5 bases at V and 2 bases at J; junction bases unmatched: 10. Per the germline V gene, CDR1 is SGHAT and CDR2 is FQDESV (reference sequence). The CDR3 spells CASSPPGAGATDTQYF. The CDR3 DNA is TGTGCCAGCAGCCCACCTGGCGCGGGAGCCACAGATACGCAGTATTTT.

This clone turned up a few times. The DNA of the CDR3 is TGTGCCAGCAGCTTAGTCGGTACTTTCTACGAGCAGTACTTC. It is translated as CASSLVGTFYEQYF. The rearrangement uses TRBV7-2 and TRBJ2-7; D is undetermined. Looked up from germline, CDR1 is SGHTA and CDR2 is FQGNSA. CDR3 length: 14 residues. V was trimmed by 1 base and J by 3 bases, leaving 10 bases between them.

The table lists this clone with a few counts. The CDR3 region is CASSLTRTSGRGSPGELFF. CDR3 nucleotides: TGTGCCAGCAGCTTAACCCGGACTAGCGGGAGGGGGAGCCCCGGGGAGCTGTTTTTT. The rearrangement joins TRBV7-3 to TRBJ2-2; 15 nucleotides match TRBD2. CDR1 SGHTA and CDR2 FQGTGA come from the germline V gene. The CDR3 is 19 amino acids. Trimming cost V 0 bases and J 6 bases; bases outside gene matches: 8.

This clone was found a few times. The rearrangement joins TRBV5-5 to TRBJ1-5; 11 nucleotides line up with TRBD1. In germline, CDR1 is SGHKS, CDR2 YYEKEE (reference sequence). The CDR3 is made up of 15 amino acids. Germline trimming cut 4 bases from V and 6 bases from J; bases unmatched to any gene: 6. CDR3 protein: CASSSGQGAVQPQHF. In nucleotides, the CDR3 is TGTGCCAGCAGCAGCGGACAGGGGGCAGTTCAGCCCCAGCATTTT.

This clone was detected a few times. CDR3 bases: TGTGCCAGCCGACGTGGTATAGGGGTTCATAATTCACCCCTCCACTTT. Translating it yields CASRRGIGVHNSPLHF. The chain uses TRBV5-8 and TRBJ1-6, with D possibly being TRBD1 (5 bases). Germline V gene lookup returns CDR1 SGHTS and CDR2 YDEGEE. The CDR3 is 16 amino acids. Trimming removed 7 bases from V and 5 bases from J, with 19 bases in between.

The genes are TRBV4-2 and TRBJ1-4; possible D gene TRBD1, 5 bases. CDR1 and CDR2 from the germline V gene are LGHNA and YNFKEQ. The CDR3 sequence is 16 residues long. V lost 0 bases and J lost 7, with 15 bases in between. The CDR3 loop is CASSQETGGGSEKLFF. The DNA of the CDR3 is TGTGCCAGCAGCCAAGAAACCGGGGGAGGTAGTGAAAAACTGTTTTTT.

The chain combines TRBV7-9 with TRBJ2-7; TRBD2 aligns across 13 bases. V lost 1 base and J lost 5; bases outside the gene matches: 2. Germline V gene sequence: CDR1 SEHNR, CDR2 FQNEAQ (reference sequence). The CDR3 is 15 residues long. The chain's CDR3 is CASSLGTSGSHEQYF. DNA of the CDR3: TGTGCCAGCAGCTTAGGGACTAGCGGGAGTCACGAGCAGTACTTC.

This chain joins TRBV7-3 and TRBJ2-5, with 7 positions matching TRBD2. Germline CDR1 SGHTA, CDR2 FQGTGA. Germline trimming cut 3 bases from V and 4 bases from J; bases unmatched to any gene: 8. CDR3 length: 15 amino acids. CDR3 in amino acids: CASSLGSGKGETQYF. CDR3 sequence (DNA): TGTGCCAGCAGCTTGGGGAGCGGGAAAGGAGAGACCCAGTACTTC.

This chain joins TRBV2 and TRBJ2-7; TRBD1 might be the D (5 bases). Trimming shortened V by 1 base and J by 11 bases, and 9 bases separated the two germline ends. This CDR3 region has 11 residues. CDR1 and CDR2 from the germline V gene are SNHLY and FYNNEI. Written as DNA, the CDR3 is TGTGCCAGCAGTGAAGAGGGGTACAAGTACTTC. Residues: CASSEEGYKYF.

This clone was detected a few times. The chain has TRBV7-2 and TRBJ1-3; D ambiguous. The CDR3 loop spans 14 amino acids. The ends were cut back, 3 bases at V and 0 bases at J, with 6 bases in the middle. Germline V CDR1 and CDR2: SGHTA, FQGNSA. The DNA of the CDR3 is TGTGCCAGCAGCTTGAGGAGCTCTGGAAACACCATATATTTT. Amino acid sequence: CASSLRSSGNTIYF.

The sample holds a few counts of this clone. The rearrangement links TRBV30 to TRBJ2-3; 10 positions match TRBD2. In germline, CDR1 is GTSNPN, CDR2 SVGIG (reference sequence). This CDR3 region has 16 residues. V dropped 3 bases and J dropped 1; count of bases not matched to a gene: 7. As DNA, the CDR3 is TGTGCCTGGAGCTTAGGGCTAGCGGGAGGCACAGATACGCAGTATTTT. Translated: CAWSLGLAGGTDTQYF.

The sample holds a few counts of this clone. The chain has TRBV27 and TRBJ2-6; D ambiguous. The germline V gene has CDR1 MNHEY and CDR2 SMNVEV (reference sequence). The CDR3 covers 15 residues. V was clipped by 5 bases and J by 0 bases, with 8 bases between them. The CDR3: CASSPRFSGANVLTF. The DNA of the CDR3 is TGTGCCAGCAGTCCTCGGTTCTCTGGGGCCAACGTCCTGACTTTC.

V gene TRBV5-1 combines with J gene TRBJ1-3; the D gene is possibly TRBD1 (5 bases). This CDR3 comprises 15 residues. Germline CDR1 reads SGHRS; CDR2 reads YFSETQ. Trimming took 0 bases from V and 0 from J, leaving 7 bases between them. The DNA of the CDR3 is TGCGCCAGCAGCTTGGGACAGCGCTCTGGAAACACCATATATTTT. Its translation is CASSLGQRSGNTIYF.

The V and J genes are TRBV28 and TRBJ2-2, with a weak D call TRBD2 (5 bases). Germline CDR1 reads MDHEN; CDR2 reads SYDVKM. V was clipped by 3 bases and J by 3 bases, with 11 bases between them. The CDR3 consists of 15 residues. CDR3 in DNA: TGTGCCAGCAGTTTTGCCGGGGTGCACACCGGGGAGCTGTTTTTT. Residues: CASSFAGVHTGELFF.

This clone was seen more than once but under ten times. The chain uses TRBV30 and TRBJ2-7, with 11 bases fitting TRBD1. The CDR3 is 13 amino acids. V lost 8 bases to trimming and J lost 6 bases; unmatched junction nucleotides: 9. From germline, CDR1 is GTSNPN and CDR2 SVGIG (reference sequence). The CDR3 is CATSRDRGAEQYF. The CDR3, as DNA: TGTGCCACCAGCCGGGACAGGGGGGCCGAGCAGTACTTC. The variable domain in full, with the rest retrieved from reference TRBV30 and TRBJ2-7, is SQTIHQWPATLVQPVGSPLSLECTVEGTSNPNLYWYRQAAGRGLQLLFYSVGIGQISSEVPQNLSASRPQDRQFILSSKKLLLSDSGFYLCATSRDRGAEQYFGPGTRLTVT.

This clone was seen more than once but under ten times. The J gene is TRBJ2-4, the V gene TRBV15; possible D gene TRBD2, 5 bases. With 0 bases removed from V and 3 bases from J, the gap between germline ends came to 12 bases. From germline, CDR1 is LNHNV and CDR2 YYDKDF (reference sequence). CDR3 length: 16 amino acids. This chain's CDR3 is CATSREPGLNKNIQYF. The CDR3 DNA sequence: TGTGCCACCAGCAGAGAACCCGGACTGAACAAAAACATTCAGTACTTC. Variable domain in full (rest from reference TRBV15 and TRBJ2-4): DAMVIQNPRYQVTQFGKPVTLSCSQTLNHNVMYWYQQKSSQAPKLLFHYYDKDFNNEADTPDNFQSRRPNTSFCFLDIRSPGLGDTAMYLCATSREPGLNKNIQYFGAGTRLSVL.

This sequence joins TRBV5-1 and TRBJ2-3, with D perhaps TRBD1 (5 bases). From germline, CDR1 is SGHRS and CDR2 YFSETQ. Trimming removed 0 bases from V and 4 bases from J, with 12 bases in between. This CDR3 spans 15 amino acids. The CDR3 sequence: CASSLVGVGSDTQYF. CDR3 in DNA: TGCGCCAGCAGCTTGGTAGGGGTGGGGTCAGATACGCAGTATTTT. The full variable domain, with the rest looked up from reference TRBV5-1 and TRBJ2-3, is KAGVTQTPRYLIKTRGQQVTLSCSPISGHRSVSWYQQTPGQGLQFLFEYFSETQRNKGNFPGRFSGRQFSNSRSEMNVSTLELGDSALYLCASSLVGVGSDTQYFGPGTRLTVL.

This clone was seen more than once but under ten times. V and J are TRBV27 and TRBJ1-2; D might be TRBD1 (6 bases). The CDR3 consists of 15 residues. Germline V gene sequence: CDR1 MNHEY, CDR2 SMNVEV (reference sequence). V shed 5 bases and J shed 4 bases, with 17 bases lying between them. CDR3 bases: TGTGCCAGCAGTCCCCGGGGGGGGGCCACCTATGGCTACACCTTC. Translation: CASSPRGGATYGYTF.

The chain employs TRBV20-1 and TRBJ2-7, with D uncertain. Trimming took off 1 base at V and 3 bases at J, with 4 bases between the two ends. Germline V CDR1 and CDR2: DFQATT, SNEGSKA (reference sequence). The length of the CDR3 is 11 residues. CDR3 nucleotides: TGCAGTGCTAGAGTTAGCTACGAGCAGTACTTC. Protein: CSARVSYEQYF.

This clone was counted between two and nine times. This CDR3 is CASSVGWGTGTGELFF. The CDR3 DNA reads as TGTGCCAGTAGTGTTGGATGGGGGACAGGGACCGGGGAGCTGTTTTTT. This chain joins TRBV19 and TRBJ2-2, with 9 bases identical to TRBD1. Germline lookup yields CDR1 LNHDA and CDR2 SQIVND (reference sequence). The CDR3 is 16 amino acids. V shed 5 bases, J shed 5 bases, and the junction held 9 bases outside the gene matches. Combining the CDR3 with reference TRBV19 and TRBJ2-2 gives the whole variable domain DGGITQSPKYLFRKEGQNVTLSCEQNLNHDAMYWYRQDPGQGLRLIYYSQIVNDFQKGDIAEGYSVSREKKESFPLTVTSAQKNPTAFYLCASSVGWGTGTGELFFGEGSRLTVL.

This clone occurred a few times. The chain combines TRBV2 with TRBJ2-7; TRBD2 agrees at 9 bases. From germline, CDR1 is SNHLY and CDR2 FYNNEI. CDR3 length equals 17 residues. V was clipped by 3 bases and J by 0 bases; unmatched bases: 9. The DNA for the CDR3 is TGTGCCAGCAGTGACAGGGCTAGCGGGACCCTCTCCTACGAGCAGTACTTC. Its protein product is CASSDRASGTLSYEQYF.

This clone has more than one count but fewer than ten. The chain employs TRBV2 and TRBJ2-3; D is perhaps TRBD2 (6 bases). V gave up 5 bases and J gave up 2 bases, with 17 bases separating them. The CDR3 runs 16 residues. Germline CDR1 is SNHLY and CDR2 is FYNNEI. The CDR3 coding sequence is TGTGCCAGCAGTATACGGGACTTAAGAAACACAGATACGCAGTATTTT. The encoded protein is CASSIRDLRNTDTQYF.

This clone was picked up a small number of times. The chain links TRBV2 to TRBJ2-7, with TRBD1 identical over 10 bases. Germline CDR1 SNHLY, CDR2 FYNNEI. With 8 bases clipped from V and 5 bases from J, the junction kept 9 bases outside the gene matches. The CDR3 runs to 14 residues. The CDR3 sequence is CASSVTGGMDEQYF. CDR3 coding DNA: TGTGCCAGCTCCGTGACAGGGGGCATGGACGAGCAGTACTTC.

V gene TRBV27 combines with J gene TRBJ2-7; D remains unclear. Per germline, CDR1 MNHEY and CDR2 SMNVEV (reference sequence). This CDR3 comprises 13 residues. The V gene lost 6 bases and the J gene lost 1 base, with 10 bases spanning the gap. The CDR3 protein is CASSLGPSYEQYF. The CDR3 DNA is TGTGCCAGCAGCCTAGGCCCATCCTACGAGCAGTACTTC.

In this sample, this clone turned up a few times. This rearrangement joins TRBV2 to TRBJ2-5, with TRBD2 identical over 10 bases. The germline V gene encodes CDR1 SNHLY and CDR2 FYNNEI. Trimming took 7 bases from V and 1 from J; bases not matched to a gene: 6. The CDR3 consists of 15 residues. CDR3 sequence reads: CASMRLAGFQETQYF. The CDR3 region has the DNA TGTGCCAGCATGAGACTAGCGGGCTTCCAAGAGACCCAGTACTTC.